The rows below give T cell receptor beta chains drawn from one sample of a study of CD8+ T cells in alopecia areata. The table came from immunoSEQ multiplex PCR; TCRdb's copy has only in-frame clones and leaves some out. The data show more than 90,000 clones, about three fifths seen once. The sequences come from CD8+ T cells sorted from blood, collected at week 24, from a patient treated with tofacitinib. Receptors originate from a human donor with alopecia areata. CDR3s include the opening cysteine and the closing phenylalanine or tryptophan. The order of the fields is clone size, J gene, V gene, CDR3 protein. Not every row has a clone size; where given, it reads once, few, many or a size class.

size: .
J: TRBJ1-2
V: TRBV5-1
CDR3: CASSLWGAHYGYTF

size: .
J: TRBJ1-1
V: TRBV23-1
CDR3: CASSQRGTGDPSNTEAFF

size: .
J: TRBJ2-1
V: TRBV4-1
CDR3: CASSQDGTLQFF

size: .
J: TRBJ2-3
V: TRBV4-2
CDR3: CASRLAGEITDTQYF

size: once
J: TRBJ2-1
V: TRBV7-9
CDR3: CASTLGGNEQFF

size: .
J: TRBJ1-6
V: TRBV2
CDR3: CASRVGNSPLHF

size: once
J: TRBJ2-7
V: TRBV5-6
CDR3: CASSLATSYEQYF

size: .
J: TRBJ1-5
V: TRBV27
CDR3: CASSLIGTGGVQPQHF

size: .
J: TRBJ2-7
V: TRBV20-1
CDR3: CSATLAYEQYF

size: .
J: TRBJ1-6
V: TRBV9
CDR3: CASSPGGGPLHF

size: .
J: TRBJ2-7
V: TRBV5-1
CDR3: CASSLVLRPSTGEQYF

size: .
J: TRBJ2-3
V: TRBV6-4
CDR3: CASSEGLAGSDTQYF

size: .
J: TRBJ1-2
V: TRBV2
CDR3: CASSEAPGVYGYTF